What follows are 7 T cell receptor beta chains derived from one specimen sequenced in a study of long-term antiretroviral therapy in people with HIV. The assay used was immunoSEQ (version v3.0), run at survey level. Only in-frame clones appear in the TCRdb table, and some are missing; sequencing was by immunoSEQ multiplex PCR. The sample includes 20,000 to 25,000 clones, 80% to 90% of them seen just once. This material consisted of unsorted PBMCs, taken 0.2 years before starting antiretroviral therapy. These receptors came from a man aged 18 to 30 with HIV.

V is TRBV5-1 and J is TRBJ1-1; D is possibly TRBD1 (5 bases). In germline, CDR1 is SGHRS, CDR2 YFSETQ. This CDR3 comprises 15 residues. Trimming cost V 4 bases and J 10 bases, with 23 bases left between them. The CDR3 protein is CASSPRSRAGVGAFF. DNA for the CDR3: TGCGCCAGCAGCCCCCGGAGCAGGGCTGGAGTTGGAGCTTTCTTT.

This chain links TRBV7-8 with TRBJ1-1; tentatively, D is TRBD1 (5 bases). The germline CDR1 and CDR2 sequences are SGHVS and FQNEAQ. V was pared by 5 bases and J by 0 bases, with 13 bases between. This CDR3 is 15 amino acids long. The CDR3 here is CASSRSPGMNTEAFF. The CDR3 nucleotides read TGTGCCAGCAGCAGGAGCCCAGGGATGAACACTGAAGCTTTCTTT.

This chain links TRBV4-3 with TRBJ2-2; TRBD1 agrees at 7 bases. The ends lost 3 bases at V and 7 bases at J; junction bases unmatched: 11. CDR1 is LGHNA, CDR2 YSLEER, per germline. This CDR3 is 16 amino acids long. For the CDR3, the DNA is TGCGCCAGCAGCCATGAAAGAGAGCCAGGGGGCGGGGAGCTGTTTTTT. Its translation is CASSHEREPGGGELFF.

This chain uses TRBV7-2 with TRBJ1-5; D remains unclear. Trimming left V 0 bases short and J 8 bases short, with 8 bases between. The CDR3 covers 13 residues. Looked up from germline, CDR1 is SGHTA and CDR2 is FQGNSA. This chain's CDR3 is CASSLAGGEPQHF. In DNA form, the CDR3 reads TGTGCCAGCAGCTTAGCCGGTGGGGAGCCCCAGCATTTT.

This clone is a singleton in its sample. The chain carries TRBV20-1 and TRBJ2-1; 8 nucleotides align to TRBD2. Germline trimming cut 4 bases from V and 12 bases from J; bases unmatched to any gene: 2. The germline CDR1 and CDR2 sequences are DFQATT and SNEGSKA (reference sequence). This CDR3 region has 10 residues. The CDR3 sequence: CSAIAGRQFF. For the CDR3, the DNA is TGCAGTGCTATAGCGGGACGGCAGTTCTTC.

This chain joins TRBV6-5 and TRBJ1-2, with D tentatively TRBD1 (5 bases). Trimming left V 6 bases short and J 4 bases short, with 9 bases between. The CDR3 is 12 amino acids. Per the germline V gene, CDR1 is MNHEY and CDR2 is SVGAGI. CDR3 loop: CASSPGSYGYTF. The CDR3, as DNA: TGTGCCAGCAGCCCAGGGAGCTATGGCTACACCTTC.

The rearrangement uses TRBV4-3 and TRBJ1-1; TRBD1 is a possible D gene (5 bases). Looked up from germline, CDR1 is LGHNA and CDR2 is YSLEER. With 4 bases removed from V and 7 bases from J, the gap between germline ends came to 19 bases. This CDR3 is built from 15 residues. CDR3 sequence reads: CASSRDRMGRGEAFF. The CDR3 nucleotides are TGCGCCAGCAGCCGGGACCGGATGGGGCGAGGTGAAGCTTTCTTT.